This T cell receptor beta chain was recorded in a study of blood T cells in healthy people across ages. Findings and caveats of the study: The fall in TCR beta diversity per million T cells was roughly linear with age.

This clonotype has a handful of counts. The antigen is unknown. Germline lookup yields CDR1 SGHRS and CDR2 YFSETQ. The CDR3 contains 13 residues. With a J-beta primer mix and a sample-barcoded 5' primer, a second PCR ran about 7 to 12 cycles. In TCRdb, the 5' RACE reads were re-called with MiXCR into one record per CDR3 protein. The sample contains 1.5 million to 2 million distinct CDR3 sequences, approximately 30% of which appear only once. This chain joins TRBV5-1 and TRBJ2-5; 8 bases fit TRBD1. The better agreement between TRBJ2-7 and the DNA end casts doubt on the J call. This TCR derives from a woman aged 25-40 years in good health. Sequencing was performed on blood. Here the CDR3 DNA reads TGCGCCAGCAGCTCCCTCGGACAGGGCGAGCAGTACTTC. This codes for CASSSLGQGEQYF.